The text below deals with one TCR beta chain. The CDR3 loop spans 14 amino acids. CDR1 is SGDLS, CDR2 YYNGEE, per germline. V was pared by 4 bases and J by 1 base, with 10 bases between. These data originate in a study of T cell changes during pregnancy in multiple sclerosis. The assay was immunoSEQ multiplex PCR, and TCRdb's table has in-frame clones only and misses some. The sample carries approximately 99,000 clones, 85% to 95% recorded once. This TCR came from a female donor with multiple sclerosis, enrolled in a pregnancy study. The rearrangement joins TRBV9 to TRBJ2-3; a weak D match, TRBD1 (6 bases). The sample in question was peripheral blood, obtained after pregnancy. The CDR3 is CASSSEGGTDTQYF. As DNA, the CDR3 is TGTGCCAGCAGCTCAGAGGGGGGCACAGATACGCAGTATTTT.